The rows below give T cell receptor beta chains drawn from one sample of a study of beta chain features in type 1 diabetes. The protocol was immunoSEQ multiplex PCR, while the TCRdb copy is restricted to in-frame clones and leaves out a portion. The sample holds around 44,000 clones; approximately 49% are singletons and the top ten take 0.25% to 0.3%. Source material: stem cell memory CD4+ T cells from blood. The receptors were sampled from a woman in her thirties in good health. Both conserved end residues are part of each CDR3. A D gene is named only where the DNA matches it firmly. Clone size appears in some rows only: once, few, many, or a class for an expanded clone.

clone size: few; D gene: NA; V gene: TRBV6-5; J gene: TRBJ1-1; CDR3 protein: CASSYSIGRTTEAFF; CDR3 DNA: TGTGCCAGCAGTTACTCGATAGGTCGGACTACTGAAGCTTTCTTT
clone size: NA; D gene: TRBD1; V gene: TRBV9; J gene: TRBJ1-4; CDR3 protein: CASSAEGAATNEKLFF; CDR3 DNA: TGTGCCAGCAGCGCCGAGGGGGCAGCAACTAATGAAAAACTGTTTTTT
clone size: NA; D gene: NA; V gene: TRBV10-3; J gene: TRBJ2-7; CDR3 protein: CAISEGLGQTYEQYF; CDR3 DNA: TGTGCCATCAGTGAAGGACTGGGACAAACCTACGAGCAGTACTTC
clone size: few; D gene: NA; V gene: TRBV7-3; J gene: TRBJ2-7; CDR3 protein: CASSLQGGHEQYF; CDR3 DNA: TGTGCCAGCAGCTTACAGGGGGGCCACGAGCAGTACTTC
clone size: NA; D gene: NA; V gene: TRBV7-9; J gene: TRBJ1-3; CDR3 protein: CASSLVQGPGNTIYF; CDR3 DNA: TGTGCCAGCAGCTTGGTACAGGGTCCTGGAAACACCATATATTTT
clone size: NA; D gene: NA; V gene: TRBV13; J gene: TRBJ2-5; CDR3 protein: CASSFRDFQETQYF; CDR3 DNA: TGTGCCAGCAGCTTCAGGGACTTTCAAGAGACCCAGTACTTC
clone size: NA; D gene: NA; V gene: TRBV7-3; J gene: TRBJ1-1; CDR3 protein: CASSLSGFGTEAFF; CDR3 DNA: TGTGCCAGCAGCTTATCGGGGTTTGGCACTGAAGCTTTCTTT
clone size: few; D gene: TRBD2; V gene: TRBV4-3; J gene: TRBJ2-1; CDR3 protein: CASSRISGRGRYNEQFF; CDR3 DNA: TGCGCCAGCAGCCGGATTAGCGGGAGGGGCCGGTACAATGAGCAGTTCTTC
clone size: NA; D gene: TRBD1; V gene: TRBV5-1; J gene: TRBJ2-7; CDR3 protein: CASSRTGGQDEQYF; CDR3 DNA: TGCGCCAGCAGCCGGACAGGGGGGCAGGACGAGCAGTACTTC
clone size: NA; D gene: NA; V gene: TRBV5-1; J gene: TRBJ2-7; CDR3 protein: CASSPVASSYEQYF; CDR3 DNA: TGCGCCAGCAGCCCGGTGGCTAGTTCCTACGAGCAGTACTTC
clone size: NA; D gene: NA; V gene: TRBV5-1; J gene: TRBJ2-3; CDR3 protein: CASSLGRSPDTQYF; CDR3 DNA: TGCGCCAGCAGCTTGGGCAGGTCTCCAGATACGCAGTATTTT
clone size: few; D gene: NA; V gene: TRBV2; J gene: TRBJ1-5; CDR3 protein: CASNGQSGQPQHF; CDR3 DNA: TGTGCCAGCAATGGACAGTCGGGTCAGCCCCAGCATTTT
clone size: NA; D gene: NA; V gene: TRBV4-1; J gene: TRBJ2-5; CDR3 protein: CASSQEWGHQETQYF; CDR3 DNA: TGCGCCAGCAGCCAAGAGTGGGGGCACCAAGAGACCCAGTACTTC
clone size: few; D gene: NA; V gene: TRBV7-9; J gene: TRBJ2-1; CDR3 protein: CASSSDLAGSYNEQFF; CDR3 DNA: TGTGCCAGCAGCTCCGACTTAGCCGGGTCCTACAATGAGCAGTTCTTC
clone size: NA; D gene: NA; V gene: TRBV18; J gene: TRBJ1-5; CDR3 protein: CASSPQGALNQPQHF; CDR3 DNA: TGTGCCAGCTCACCACAGGGAGCCCTCAATCAGCCCCAGCATTTT
clone size: NA; D gene: NA; V gene: TRBV2; J gene: TRBJ2-1; CDR3 protein: CASSAGSYNEQFF; CDR3 DNA: TGTGCCAGCAGTGCGGGATCATACAATGAGCAGTTCTTC
clone size: NA; D gene: NA; V gene: TRBV18; J gene: TRBJ2-3; CDR3 protein: CASSPKEGVWDTQYF; CDR3 DNA: TGTGCCAGCTCACCAAAAGAAGGGGTTTGGGATACGCAGTATTTT